This TCR beta chain was sequenced in a study of cytomegalovirus exposure and HLA in healthy donors. The table came from immunoSEQ multiplex PCR; TCRdb's copy has only in-frame clones and leaves some out. This table holds almost 75,000 clones, around four fifths found once. The CDR3 runs 15 residues. Trimming at V came to 1 base and at J to 5 bases, leaving 2 bases not matched to a gene. Germline loops: CDR1 LGHNT, CDR2 FRNRAP. The donors were in the roughly 130-subject validation cohort; that cohort was separate from the approximately 700-subject first cohort. To note about this clone: What it binds is unknown.

Whole-study results and caveats: Reports indicated that the classifier achieved high specificity and sensitivity in diagnosing cytomegalovirus status. Rare sequences made up most TCRs, while some public TCRs were found in many donors. Some TCR beta chains (roughly 150 of them) were listed as cytomegalovirus-associated.

This chain uses TRBV12-5 with TRBJ1-2; 12 nucleotides line up with TRBD1. Sequenced material: PBMCs. The sequence was obtained from a young man in good health and CMV-seronegative. In nucleotides, the CDR3 is TGTGCTAGTGGTTTGGGGGACAGGGGGCTGTATGGCTACACCTTC. Its protein is CASGLGDRGLYGYTF.